This T cell receptor (beta chain) came from a study of shared clonotypes between healthy human individuals. In the study overall: CD4 naive and CD4 memory each took three plates per donor, while CD8 naive took two and CD8 memory one. Whole-study results and caveats: A generally larger estimated richness was seen in naive subsets than in memory subsets. The sharing of 4% to 5.5% of naive CD4 clonotypes was seen across several donors. Generation probability values for non-shared clonotypes were lower than those for clonotypes shared by all four donors.

Germline V gene data show CDR1 as SGDLS and CDR2 as YYNGEE. The junction had 5 bases not matched to a gene; V was cut back by 3 bases and J by 7 bases. The CDR3 runs to 15 residues. The repertoire was sequenced with immunoSEQ multiplex PCR; TCRdb's copy has only in-frame clones and lacks some. This sample carries about 2.3 million clones, approximately 95% of them seen once, and the ten largest clones take 0.35% to 0.5%. On this clone: Its antigen is not known.

The chain couples TRBV9 to TRBJ2-2; 11 bases align to TRBD2. This clonotype was sampled from a man aged 18 to 29 in good health. Some clones in this sample may be carry-over from other donors' samples. The sample consisted of naive CD4+ T cells from PBMCs. Documented subset: CD45RA+ positively selected. CDR3 residues: CASSATSGRIGELFF. CDR3 bases: TGTGCCAGCAGCGCAACTAGCGGGAGAATCGGGGAGCTGTTTTTT. Full variable domain (remainder filled in from reference TRBV9 and TRBJ2-2): DSGVTQTPKHLITATGQRVTLRCSPRSGDLSVYWYQQSLDQGLQFLIQYYNGEERAKGNILERFSAQQFPDLHSELNLSSLELGDSALYFCASSATSGRIGELFFGEGSRLTVL.